These 3 T cell receptor beta chains were sequenced from one sample in a study of cytomegalovirus exposure and HLA in healthy donors. The PCR contained 60 Vbeta and 13 Jbeta primers. Only in-frame clones appear in the TCRdb table, and some are missing; sequencing was by immunoSEQ multiplex PCR. There are approximately 180,000 clones in the sample; 65% to 85% occur only once, and around 2% lies in the top ten. Sample: PBMCs. These receptors all come from a man between 18 and 29 years old in good health and CMV-seronegative.

The chain employs TRBV7-6 and TRBJ2-2, with 11 bases matching TRBD2. Germline CDR1 reads SGHVS; CDR2 reads FNYEAQ. This CDR3 contains 18 residues. Germline trimming cut 3 bases from V and 1 base from J; bases unmatched to any gene: 7. The CDR3 sequence is CASSFPTSGGRNTGELFF. The CDR3 DNA is TGTGCCAGCAGCTTTCCCACTAGCGGGGGCCGGAACACCGGGGAGCTGTTTTTT.

The chain employs TRBV5-1 and TRBJ1-2; maybe TRBD1 (6 bases). This CDR3 has 15 amino acids. CDR1 is SGHRS, CDR2 YFSETQ, per germline. Trimming pared 4 bases from V and 5 bases from J, leaving 18 bases between. In DNA form, the CDR3 reads TGCGCCAGCAGCGCGCGGGGGGGGGCGGAGTATGGCTACACCTTC. Translating gives CASSARGGAEYGYTF. The entire variable domain, with the rest obtained from reference TRBV5-1 and TRBJ1-2, is as follows: KAGVTQTPRYLIKTRGQQVTLSCSPISGHRSVSWYQQTPGQGLQFLFEYFSETQRNKGNFPGRFSGRQFSNSRSEMNVSTLELGDSALYLCASSARGGAEYGYTFGSGTRLTVV.

The J gene is TRBJ2-1, the V gene TRBV7-8; 11 bases align to TRBD1. Germline CDR1 reads SGHVS; CDR2 reads FQNEAQ. The CDR3 sequence is 15 residues long. V shed 4 bases and J 6 bases; nucleotides not matched to a gene: 5. The CDR3 bases are TGTGCCAGCAGCTCCCGGACAGGGGGCTTCAATGAGCAGTTCTTC. Protein sequence: CASSSRTGGFNEQFF.